These 32 T cell receptor beta chains were sequenced from one sample in a study of cytomegalovirus exposure and HLA in healthy donors. With 60 Vbeta and 13 Jbeta primers, the PCR was carried out. TCRdb's table, derived via immunoSEQ multiplex PCR, lists solely in-frame clones and lacks some. The sample lists over 60,000 clones, roughly 82% occurring once. Sequencing input: PBMCs. Receptors were obtained from a man between 65 and 80 years old in good health and CMV-seronegative.

V and J are TRBV2 and TRBJ2-5; a possible D gene is TRBD2 (6 bases). The CDR3 consists of 13 residues. The V end lost 4 bases, the J end lost 9 bases, and 15 bases lay between the germline ends. Germline V CDR1 and CDR2: SNHLY, FYNNEI. The CDR3, as DNA: TGTGCCAGCAGTGCTAGCGCCTCCGGGGCCCAGTACTTC. Translation: CASSASASGAQYF.

This clone was seen only a few times. The V gene is TRBV7-2, the J gene TRBJ1-6; TRBD1 might be the D (6 bases). The length of the CDR3 is 17 residues. The ends were cut back, 4 bases at V and 9 bases at J, with 22 bases in the middle. The germline gives CDR1 SGHTA, CDR2 FQGNSA. The CDR3, as DNA: TGTGCCAGCAGCTCCAGGGGTTCCGGGACCCGGGGTTCACCCCTCCACTTT. Protein product: CASSSRGSGTRGSPLHF.

Note on this clone: A read error may account for a junction end that differs from germline. The rearrangement joins TRBV7-9 to TRBJ1-3; tentative D call: TRBD1 (5 bases). The CDR3 runs 16 residues. Germline CDR1 SEHNR, CDR2 FQNEAQ (reference sequence). CDR3 DNA sequence: TGTTCCAGCAGCTTACGGCCGGACAAGTCTGGAAACACCATATATTTT. Its translation: CSSSLRPDKSGNTIYF.

V and J are TRBV5-4 and TRBJ1-2, with TRBD1 identical over 7 bases. V was clipped by 5 bases and J by 2 bases; unmatched bases: 6. This CDR3 spans 14 amino acids. Germline V gene sequence: CDR1 SGHNT, CDR2 YYREEE (reference sequence). This chain's CDR3 is CASRSGTANYGYTF. CDR3 DNA: TGTGCCAGCAGGTCCGGGACAGCAAACTATGGCTACACCTTC.

This rearrangement joins TRBV19 to TRBJ1-3; unclear D gene. V was cut by 10 bases and J by 0 bases, with 10 bases left in between. CDR1 LNHDA and CDR2 SQIVND come from the germline V gene (reference sequence). This CDR3 has 13 amino acids. The CDR3: CATRSLSGNTIYF. The CDR3 DNA is TGTGCCACCAGGTCTCTCTCTGGAAACACCATATATTTT.

In the case of this clone: Relative to the germline gene, one junction end is altered; a read error may explain this. The chain recombines TRBV7-9 with TRBJ2-7, with a weak D call TRBD2 (6 bases). Germline V gene lookup returns CDR1 SEHNR and CDR2 FQNEAQ (reference sequence). The CDR3 covers 14 residues. CDR3 DNA: TGTTCCAGCAGCTTAGTGGCGGGAACCTACGAGCAGTACTTC. Its protein product is CSSSLVAGTYEQYF. The whole variable domain, filled in from reference TRBV7-9 and TRBJ2-7, reads DTGVSQNPRHKITKRGQNVTFRCDPISEHNRLYWYRQTLGQGPEFLTYFQNEAQLEKSRLLSDRFSAERPKGSFSTLEIQRTEQGDSAMYLCSSSLVAGTYEQYFGPGTRLTVT.

The chain recombines TRBV19 with TRBJ1-5, with 8 bases matching TRBD1. Germline values: CDR1 LNHDA, CDR2 SQIVND (reference sequence). This CDR3 is 15 amino acids long. V shed 5 bases and J 4 bases; nucleotides not matched to a gene: 7. The CDR3 spells CASSPVGQGNQPQHF. The CDR3 DNA is TGTGCCAGTAGTCCGGTCGGACAGGGTAATCAGCCCCAGCATTTT. The full variable domain, with the rest looked up from reference TRBV19 and TRBJ1-5, is DGGITQSPKYLFRKEGQNVTLSCEQNLNHDAMYWYRQDPGQGLRLIYYSQIVNDFQKGDIAEGYSVSREKKESFPLTVTSAQKNPTAFYLCASSPVGQGNQPQHFGDGTRLSIL.

V gene TRBV19 combines with J gene TRBJ2-6, with TRBD1 identical over 10 bases. CDR3 length: 17 amino acids. Germline V gives CDR1 LNHDA, CDR2 SQIVND (reference sequence). V lost 6 bases, J lost 2 bases, and 7 bases stayed unmatched. CDR3 in DNA: TGTGCCAGTAGACGCGGGACAGGGGTAGCTGGGGCCAACGTCCTGACTTTC. Protein product: CASRRGTGVAGANVLTF.

This chain uses TRBV28 with TRBJ1-5, with TRBD1 matching over 10 bases. Per the germline V gene, CDR1 is MDHEN and CDR2 is SYDVKM. The junction had 8 bases not matched to a gene; V was cut back by 3 bases and J by 6 bases. The CDR3 consists of 16 residues. For the CDR3, the DNA is TGTGCCAGCAGTTTCTATGCGACAGGGGGCAGTCAGCCCCAGCATTTT. This encodes CASSFYATGGSQPQHF.

The chain links TRBV2 to TRBJ2-2; weak D call: TRBD2 (5 bases). Germline CDR1 is SNHLY and CDR2 is FYNNEI. CDR3 length: 16 amino acids. The V end was cut by 7 bases, the J end by 1 base, with 16 bases between. CDR3 nucleotides: TGTGCCAGCATGAAGCTAGGACTGATGAACACCGGGGAGCTGTTTTTT. This encodes CASMKLGLMNTGELFF. The whole variable domain, filled in from reference TRBV2 and TRBJ2-2, reads EPEVTQTPSHQVTQMGQEVILRCVPISNHLYFYWYRQILGQKVEFLVSFYNNEISEKSEIFDDQFSVERPDGSNFTLKIRSTKLEDSAMYFCASMKLGLMNTGELFFGEGSRLTVL.

The chain has TRBV30 and TRBJ1-1, with TRBD1 matching over 10 bases. Trimming removed 7 bases from V and 1 base from J; junction bases left unmatched: 12. The germline gives CDR1 GTSNPN, CDR2 SVGIG (reference sequence). CDR3 length equals 16 residues. The CDR3 here is CASGGGTGAPNTEAFF. Here the CDR3 DNA reads TGTGCCTCAGGTGGGGGGACAGGGGCACCGAACACTGAAGCTTTCTTT.

The DNA of the CDR3 is TGTGCCATCAGTACTAGTGTCTCCTACAATGAGCAGTTCTTC. It specifies CAISTSVSYNEQFF. This rearrangement joins TRBV10-3 to TRBJ2-1, with D tentatively TRBD2 (5 bases). Germline-derived CDR1 and CDR2 are ENHRY and SYGVKD. CDR3 length equals 14 residues. The V gene lost 5 bases and the J gene lost 0 bases, with 8 bases spanning the gap.

The rearrangement joins TRBV4-3 to TRBJ1-2; TRBD1 agrees at 7 bases. This CDR3 comprises 15 residues. In germline, CDR1 is LGHNA, CDR2 YSLEER. V lost 4 bases to trimming and J lost 8 bases; unmatched junction nucleotides: 13. CDR3 DNA: TGCGCCAGCAGCCCGGACTGGACAGGCTGGGAGGGCTACACCTTC. Amino acids: CASSPDWTGWEGYTF.

This CDR3 reads CASSQDLGQGGEKLFF. CDR3 bases: TGCGCCAGCAGCCAAGATTTGGGACAGGGGGGTGAAAAACTGTTTTTT. The rearrangement uses TRBV4-1 and TRBJ1-4, with 11 nucleotides matching TRBD1. This CDR3 is 16 amino acids long. In germline, CDR1 is MGHRA, CDR2 YSYEKL. The V and J ends lost 0 bases and 7 bases, in that order; junction bases with no gene match: 4.

The chain couples TRBV4-3 to TRBJ1-2, with 7 nucleotides matching TRBD1. The CDR3 is 14 residues long. Unmatched junction bases numbered 8, after V lost 3 bases and J lost 7 bases. Germline V gives CDR1 LGHNA, CDR2 YSLEER. The CDR3 loop is CASSQFDRDTGYTF. CDR3 DNA sequence: TGCGCCAGCAGCCAGTTTGACAGGGACACTGGCTACACCTTC.

In nucleotides, the CDR3 is TGTGCCAGCAGGTCGGGACAGGGGATTGAAACAGATACGCAGTATTTT. It yields the protein CASRSGQGIETDTQYF. The chain uses TRBV5-8 and TRBJ2-3, with TRBD1 identical over 10 bases. Germline CDR1 SGHTS, CDR2 YDEGEE. CDR3 length equals 16 residues. With V trimmed by 5 bases and J by 3 bases, 9 bases remained unmatched.

V gene TRBV28 combines with J gene TRBJ1-1; possibly TRBD1 for D (5 bases). This CDR3 spans 14 amino acids. CDR1 and CDR2 from the germline V gene are MDHEN and SYDVKM. V lost 7 bases, J lost 2 bases, and 14 bases lay in between. As DNA, the CDR3 is TGTGCCAGCATAAAGGGCAGGGAAAACACTGAAGCTTTCTTT. The encoded protein is CASIKGRENTEAFF.

The chain couples TRBV29-1 to TRBJ2-6; 9 nucleotides line up with TRBD1. The J segment lost 4 bases and the V segment lost 5 bases, leaving 9 bases of the junction unmatched. From germline, CDR1 is SQVTM and CDR2 ANQGSEA. This CDR3 has 16 residues. The DNA of the CDR3 is TGCAGCGTTTCTTACAGGGGGCGAAGGGGGGCCAACGTCCTGACTTTC. Its protein product is CSVSYRGRRGANVLTF.

This clone showed up just a few times. This chain uses TRBV27 with TRBJ1-4; the D gene is possibly TRBD1 (6 bases). Germline lookup yields CDR1 MNHEY and CDR2 SMNVEV (reference sequence). V was clipped by 8 bases and J by 5 bases, with 12 bases between them. This CDR3 has 13 residues. This CDR3 reads CASRDISNEKLFF. DNA for the CDR3: TGTGCCAGCCGGGACATCTCGAATGAAAAACTGTTTTTT.

The V gene is TRBV7-6, the J gene TRBJ1-1; D is undetermined. This CDR3 is 13 amino acids long. Trimming left V 5 bases short and J 4 bases short, with 11 bases between. The germline V gene encodes CDR1 SGHVS and CDR2 FNYEAQ. The CDR3 here is CASSIISGTEAFF. CDR3 bases: TGTGCCAGCAGCATCATATCGGGCACTGAAGCTTTCTTT.

This clone was recorded once. The J gene is TRBJ2-3, the V gene TRBV30; D is perhaps TRBD1 (6 bases). Trimming removed 2 bases from V and 4 bases from J, with 13 bases in between. This CDR3 has 14 residues. Germline V gene lookup returns CDR1 GTSNPN and CDR2 SVGIG (reference sequence). The CDR3 is CAWSNTGSADTQYF. In DNA, the CDR3 is TGTGCCTGGAGTAACACAGGGTCAGCAGATACGCAGTATTTT. Based on the CDR3 plus reference TRBV30 and TRBJ2-3, the full variable domain is SQTIHQWPATLVQPVGSPLSLECTVEGTSNPNLYWYRQAAGRGLQLLFYSVGIGQISSEVPQNLSASRPQDRQFILSSKKLLLSDSGFYLCAWSNTGSADTQYFGPGTRLTVL.

The V gene is TRBV27, the J gene TRBJ2-3; D perhaps matches TRBD2 (6 bases). Between the trimmed V and J ends, which lost 9 bases and 0 bases, there was a span of 13 bases. Germline V gene lookup returns CDR1 MNHEY and CDR2 SMNVEV (reference sequence). The CDR3 consists of 14 residues. This chain's CDR3 is CASSWRASTDTQYF. The CDR3 DNA sequence: TGTGCCAGTTCGTGGAGGGCTAGCACAGATACGCAGTATTTT.

The chain has TRBV29-1 and TRBJ1-2; TRBD1 matches 8 bases. CDR1 is SQVTM and CDR2 is ANQGSEA in the germline V gene. The CDR3 contains 13 residues. Germline trimming cut 4 bases from V and 7 bases from J; bases unmatched to any gene: 8. The CDR3 reads CSVAAGGAGGYTF. Here the CDR3 DNA reads TGCAGCGTTGCAGCAGGGGGCGCGGGTGGCTACACCTTC.

This chain links TRBV30 with TRBJ2-7, with a possible D match to TRBD2 (5 bases). Trimming shortened V by 5 bases and J by 2 bases, and 10 bases separated the two germline ends. Germline V gene lookup returns CDR1 GTSNPN and CDR2 SVGIG (reference sequence). The CDR3 sequence is 12 residues long. This CDR3 reads CAWSRGTYEQYF. The CDR3 coding sequence is TGTGCCTGGTCCCGGGGTACCTACGAGCAGTACTTC.

This clone occurred a few times. The rearrangement uses TRBV30 and TRBJ1-4; D might be TRBD1 (6 bases). This CDR3 region has 14 residues. The V gene lost 7 bases and the J gene lost 0 bases, with 12 bases spanning the gap. CDR1 is GTSNPN, CDR2 SVGIG, per germline (reference sequence). CDR3 coding DNA: TGTGCCTCAAACAGGGAAACAACTAATGAAAAACTGTTTTTT. Its protein is CASNRETTNEKLFF.

The chain joins TRBV5-1 to TRBJ2-7; D might be TRBD2 (6 bases). This CDR3 spans 15 amino acids. Trimming took 6 bases from V and 7 from J, leaving 23 bases between them. Per the germline V gene, CDR1 is SGHRS and CDR2 is YFSETQ. This chain's CDR3 is CASTTHGGGRREQYF. CDR3 in DNA: TGCGCCAGCACCACCCACGGGGGTGGTCGTCGGGAGCAGTACTTC.

This clone was seen only once. The CDR3 DNA reads as TGTGCCAGCAGATTAGGGGAATCGGGCTATGGCTACACCTTC. Protein product: CASRLGESGYGYTF. The chain joins TRBV6-5 to TRBJ1-2; maybe TRBD1 (5 bases). CDR1 MNHEY and CDR2 SVGAGI come from the germline V gene. With 6 bases removed from V and 4 bases from J, the gap between germline ends came to 15 bases. The CDR3 covers 14 residues.

This chain links TRBV2 with TRBJ2-1; weak D call: TRBD2 (6 bases). The CDR3 is 13 amino acids. Looked up from germline, CDR1 is SNHLY and CDR2 is FYNNEI. Trimming removed 6 bases from V and 8 bases from J, with 14 bases in between. The CDR3 spells CASREGVIDEQFF. The CDR3, as DNA: TGTGCCAGCAGGGAGGGAGTGATCGATGAGCAGTTCTTC.

This chain joins TRBV28 and TRBJ1-2; 9 positions agree with TRBD1. Germline CDR1 reads MDHEN; CDR2 reads SYDVKM. Trimming removed 6 bases from V and 5 bases from J; junction bases left unmatched: 7. The CDR3 has 14 amino acids. The CDR3 DNA follows: TGTGCCAGCAGAAGCGGGGACAGGGTTTATGGCTACACCTTC. Protein: CASRSGDRVYGYTF.

The V gene is TRBV18, the J gene TRBJ2-7; D may be TRBD1 (5 bases). CDR1 is KGHSH and CDR2 is LQKENI in the germline V gene. CDR3 size: 15 residues. The V end was cut by 0 bases, the J end by 1 base, with 10 bases between. Here the CDR3 reads CASSPPGSGSYEQYF. CDR3 sequence (DNA): TGTGCCAGCTCACCACCGGGGTCAGGGTCCTACGAGCAGTACTTC.

This sequence joins TRBV18 and TRBJ1-1, with 7 bases aligning to TRBD1. Germline CDR1 reads KGHSH; CDR2 reads LQKENI. V shed 5 bases, J shed 0 bases, and the junction held 9 bases outside the gene matches. The CDR3 spans 16 residues. CDR3 sequence: CASSKTGQIMNTEAFF. In nucleotides, the CDR3 is TGTGCCAGCTCAAAAACGGGACAGATCATGAACACTGAAGCTTTCTTT. Full variable domain (missing parts from reference TRBV18 and TRBJ1-1): NAGVMQNPRHLVRRRGQEARLRCSPMKGHSHVYWYRQLPEEGLKFMVYLQKENIIDESGMPKERFSAEFPKEGPSILRIQQVVRGDSAAYFCASSKTGQIMNTEAFFGQGTRLTVV.

This sequence joins TRBV4-3 and TRBJ1-1; 7 bases line up with TRBD1. The CDR3 is made up of 14 amino acids. CDR1 and CDR2 from the germline V gene are LGHNA and YSLEER. Trimming took 5 bases from V and 5 from J; bases not matched to a gene: 8. The CDR3 coding sequence is TGCGCCAGCAGCTCGGGGACAGAGGGAACTGAAGCTTTCTTT. This codes for CASSSGTEGTEAFF.